This T cell receptor beta chain was documented in a study of T cell responses to AZD1222 COVID-19 vaccine. A note on this clone: Its antigen is as yet unknown.

TCRdb keeps only in-frame clones here, not all; method: immunoSEQ multiplex PCR. Of over 100,000 clones detected, approximately 91% appear once; the ten largest clones hold 1.6%. Study-level findings and limits: Across spike, vaccine-associated CD4 TCRs were found, dominant at 160-218 and 743-854.

This CDR3 region has 14 residues. V lost 2 bases to trimming and J lost 4 bases, with 11 bases between them. CDR1 and CDR2 (germline): SNHLY, FYNNEI. This clonotype was obtained from an adult in good health. The chain uses TRBV2 and TRBJ1-1; maybe TRBD1 (5 bases). This sample comprised peripheral blood, obtained on day 0 of AZD1222 vaccination. CDR3 in DNA: TGTGCCAGCAGTGAAAATCTGGGGGGCACTGAAGCTTTCTTT. As protein: CASSENLGGTEAFF.